A selection of T cell receptor beta chains follows, all from one sample in a study of blood T cell repertoires in COVID-19. Some clones are missing from TCRdb's copy, which holds only in-frame ones; the method was immunoSEQ multiplex PCR. This sample has roughly 200,000 clones, with about four fifths found just once. Sequenced sample: peripheral blood. The receptors were gathered from a man in his fifties with active or convalescent COVID-19. Both conserved end residues are part of each CDR3. A D gene is named only where the DNA matches it firmly. Expanded clones are given a class, and other clones once, few, many or no size at all.

d_call	clone_size	j_call	v_call	cdr3_aa	cdr3_nt
TRBD1	few	TRBJ1-1	TRBV2	CASGSDRGGTEAFF	TGTGCCAGCGGATCAGACAGGGGGGGGACTGAAGCTTTCTTT
NA	NA	TRBJ1-4	TRBV4-1	CASSQDSRGATNEKLFF	TGCGCCAGCAGCCAAGATAGTCGGGGTGCAACTAATGAAAAACTGTTTTTT
TRBD1	NA	TRBJ1-2	TRBV27	CAVTGDNYGYTF	TGTGCCGTGACAGGGGATAACTATGGCTACACCTTC
TRBD1	NA	TRBJ2-2	TRBV3-1/TRBV3-2	CASSLGTGGIGLTGELFF	TGTGCCAGCAGCTTAGGGACAGGGGGCATTGGTCTCACCGGGGAGCTGTTTTTT
TRBD1	NA	TRBJ1-2	TRBV30	CAGAGGWGYTF	TGTGCCGGGGCAGGGGGCTGGGGCTACACCTTC
TRBD1	NA	TRBJ1-5	TRBV18	CASSPPGTGQPQHF	TGTGCCAGCTCACCGCCTGGGACAGGGCAGCCCCAGCATTTT
NA	NA	TRBJ2-7	TRBV11-3	CASSLEEGHEQYF	TGTGCCAGCAGCTTAGAGGAGGGCCACGAGCAGTACTTC
TRBD1	NA	TRBJ2-3	TRBV28	CASSSGQGRTDTQYF	TGTGCCAGCAGTTCAGGACAGGGGAGGACAGATACGCAGTATTTT
NA	NA	TRBJ2-5	TRBV9	CASSVDQGRETQYF	TGTGCCAGCAGCGTAGATCAGGGGCGGGAGACCCAGTACTTC
NA	NA	TRBJ1-5	TRBV7-2	CASSPGDRNQPQHF	TGTGCCAGCAGCCCAGGGGATCGCAATCAGCCCCAGCATTTT
NA	NA	TRBJ2-7	TRBV28	CASSLYRTYEQYF	TGTGCCAGCAGTTTGTACAGGACCTACGAGCAGTACTTC
TRBD2	NA	TRBJ2-1	TRBV28	CASSSPGSGGPNEQFF	TGTGCCAGCAGTTCTCCCGGTAGCGGGGGCCCCAATGAGCAGTTCTTC
NA	few	TRBJ1-6	TRBV5-8	CASSRYSSYDSPLHF	TGTGCCAGCAGCCGTTACAGTAGTTATGATTCACCCCTCCACTTT
NA	once	TRBJ2-2	TRBV21-1	CASSPQGDRNTGELFF	TGTGCCAGCAGCCCACAAGGGGACAGGAACACCGGGGAGCTGTTTTTT
TRBD1	NA	TRBJ2-7	TRBV5-4	CASSYPRDSPYEQYF	TGTGCCAGCAGCTATCCCCGGGACAGTCCCTACGAGCAGTACTTC
TRBD2	NA	TRBJ2-7	TRBV5-4	CASSSSGGAREQYF	TGTGCCAGCAGCTCGAGCGGGGGGGCCCGCGAGCAGTACTTC